These 20 T cell receptor beta chains were all obtained from the same sample, sequenced in a study of OX40 agonist ivuxolimab in advanced cancers. Repertoires were generated with immunoSEQ multiplex PCR, while TCRdb's copy carries only in-frame clones and drops some. The sample lists approximately 56,000 clones, 70% to 90% occurring once. This specimen was CD4+ or CD8+ T cells sorted from blood, taken in a trial of the OX40 agonist ivuxolimab. The receptors here all came from an adult with an advanced solid tumor such as melanoma, head and neck, liver or kidney cancer.

This chain uses TRBV5-4 with TRBJ2-1; D may be TRBD1 or TRBD2 (6 bases each). Germline CDR1 and CDR2: SGHNT and YYREEE (reference sequence). The CDR3 has 12 residues. Trimming pared 4 bases from V and 11 bases from J, leaving 13 bases between. CDR3 protein: CASSRGDTKQFF. The DNA for the CDR3 is TGTGCCAGCAGCCGCGGGGACACCAAGCAGTTCTTC.

The gene calls are TRBV4-2 and TRBJ2-7; TRBD2 aligns across 11 bases. Germline V gene sequence: CDR1 LGHNA, CDR2 YNFKEQ. This CDR3 is built from 13 residues. V shed 4 bases and J 5 bases; nucleotides not matched to a gene: 1. CDR3 coding DNA: TGTGCCAGCAGCCCGACTAGCGGGGACGAGCAGTACTTC. Translating it yields CASSPTSGDEQYF.

This sequence joins TRBV7-9 and TRBJ1-1; D call uncertain. Trimming pared 5 bases from V and 5 bases from J, leaving 3 bases between. The CDR3 length is 10 residues. Germline-derived CDR1 and CDR2 are SEHNR and FQNEAQ (reference sequence). The DNA of the CDR3 is TGTGCCAGCAGCCTGACTGAAGCTTTCTTT. Amino acid sequence: CASSLTEAFF.

This clone is medium-sized by share. The chain has TRBV5-1 and TRBJ1-1; TRBD1 agrees at 9 bases. The CDR3 runs to 16 residues. Germline loops: CDR1 SGHRS, CDR2 YFSETQ. Trimming cost V 0 bases and J 4 bases; bases outside gene matches: 7. The CDR3 DNA reads as TGCGCCAGCAGCTTGGGGGACAGGGAGATTGGCACTGAAGCTTTCTTT. This encodes CASSLGDREIGTEAFF.

The chain links TRBV6-5 to TRBJ1-2, with 11 bases aligning to TRBD1. The CDR3 covers 15 residues. CDR1 is MNHEY, CDR2 SVGAGI, per germline. The ends lost 2 bases at V and 7 bases at J; junction bases unmatched: 6. The CDR3 loop reads CASSYAGTGGGGYTF. The CDR3 nucleotides read TGTGCCAGCAGTTACGCCGGGACAGGGGGAGGTGGCTACACCTTC.

The table lists this clone with a few counts. This chain connects TRBV4-3 to TRBJ2-7; TRBD2 might be the D (5 bases). Per germline, CDR1 LGHNA and CDR2 YSLEER. Trimming pared 1 base from V and 6 bases from J, leaving 10 bases between. There are 13 residues in the CDR3. The CDR3 spells CASSQVPGFEQYF. CDR3 sequence (DNA): TGCGCCAGCAGCCAAGTTCCGGGGTTCGAGCAGTACTTC.

The chain couples TRBV7-9 to TRBJ2-7, with 8 bases lining up with TRBD1. Trimming cost V 5 bases and J 6 bases; bases outside gene matches: 6. Germline values: CDR1 SEHNR, CDR2 FQNEAQ (reference sequence). The CDR3 extends over 13 amino acids. The CDR3 region is CASSPGQGSEQYF. The CDR3 coding sequence is TGTGCCAGCAGCCCCGGACAGGGATCCGAGCAGTACTTC.

The genes are TRBV6-5 and TRBJ2-3, with a possible D match to TRBD2 (6 bases). Germline V gives CDR1 MNHEY, CDR2 SVGAGI. The V end was cut by 5 bases, the J end by 5 bases, with 11 bases between. This CDR3 spans 13 amino acids. The CDR3 DNA is TGTGCCAGCAGTACCAAGGAGGGAGATACGCAGTATTTT. Translated: CASSTKEGDTQYF.

The chain employs TRBV5-1 and TRBJ1-1, with a tentative D call TRBD1 (5 bases). This CDR3 contains 13 residues. Trimming shortened V by 2 bases and J by 7 bases, and 12 bases separated the two germline ends. Germline V gene sequence: CDR1 SGHRS, CDR2 YFSETQ. CDR3 amino acids: CASSFRDPFEAFF. CDR3 DNA sequence: TGCGCCAGCAGCTTCCGGGACCCGTTTGAAGCTTTCTTT.

The chain combines TRBV4-1 with TRBJ2-1; D is unclear. This CDR3 has 12 amino acids. Germline V gives CDR1 MGHRA, CDR2 YSYEKL. The germline V and J ends were trimmed by 0 bases and 9 bases, with 6 bases remaining between them. The DNA for the CDR3 is TGCGCCAGCAGCCAAGAAGGGTTTGAGCAGTTCTTC. Translated: CASSQEGFEQFF.

This clone has a single count. This chain connects TRBV7-3 to TRBJ2-1, with no clear D. In germline, CDR1 is SGHTA, CDR2 FQGTGA. The CDR3 runs 15 residues. Trimming left V 1 base short and J 5 bases short, with 12 bases between. The chain's CDR3 is CASSLSPSADNEQFF. The CDR3 DNA reads TGTGCCAGCAGCTTAAGTCCGAGTGCTGACAATGAGCAGTTCTTC.

Regarding this clone: The identical CDR3 is also encoded by other nucleotide sequences in the sample. The V and J genes are TRBV5-6 and TRBJ2-7, with D tentatively TRBD1 or TRBD2 (5 bases each). The CDR3 sequence is 14 residues long. V lost 0 bases to trimming and J lost 2 bases, with 9 bases between them. Germline values: CDR1 SGHDT, CDR2 YYEEEE. The CDR3 reads CASSLGQGAYEQYF. CDR3 DNA sequence: TGTGCCAGCAGCTTGGGCCAGGGAGCCTACGAGCAGTACTTC.

This rearrangement joins TRBV29-1 to TRBJ2-7; possible D gene TRBD2, 5 bases. Trimming removed 4 bases at V and 1 base at J, with 14 bases between. Per the germline V gene, CDR1 is SQVTM and CDR2 is ANQGSEA. The CDR3 is made up of 14 amino acids. CDR3 nucleotides: TGCAGCGTTGTTTGGGGTAGAGGGTCCTACGAGCAGTACTTC. Its protein is CSVVWGRGSYEQYF.

This chain links TRBV4-1 with TRBJ2-7, with D perhaps being TRBD1 or TRBD2 (5 bases each). Germline CDR1 MGHRA, CDR2 YSYEKL. The CDR3 extends over 15 amino acids. Trimming took 3 bases from V and 3 from J, leaving 15 bases between them. The CDR3 spells CASSQARDDYYEQYF. The CDR3, as DNA: TGCGCCAGCAGCCAGGCTCGGGACGATTACTACGAGCAGTACTTC.

This rearrangement joins TRBV5-1 to TRBJ2-5; unclear D gene. V was trimmed by 3 bases and J by 3 bases, leaving 21 bases between them. In germline, CDR1 is SGHRS, CDR2 YFSETQ. The CDR3 has 17 amino acids. Here the CDR3 reads CASSWSNLRDYKETQYF. The CDR3, as DNA: TGCGCCAGCAGCTGGAGCAATCTTCGTGATTATAAAGAGACCCAGTACTTC.

The CDR3 bases are TGCGCCAGCAGCCAAGATCTGGCGGGGATCTACTACGAGCAGTACTTC. This codes for CASSQDLAGIYYEQYF. V gene TRBV4-1 combines with J gene TRBJ2-7; the D gene is possibly TRBD2 (6 bases). The CDR3 has 16 amino acids. Deletions cut 0 bases from V and 3 bases from J, with 15 bases between. Looked up from germline, CDR1 is MGHRA and CDR2 is YSYEKL.

The chain's CDR3 is CASSMMQGPYNEQFF. The CDR3 DNA reads as TGTGCCAGTAGTATGATGCAGGGGCCCTACAATGAGCAGTTCTTC. The rearrangement uses TRBV19 and TRBJ2-1; tentatively, D is TRBD1 (6 bases). Germline CDR1 reads LNHDA; CDR2 reads SQIVND (reference sequence). CDR3 size: 15 residues. V gave up 3 bases and J gave up 2 bases, with 11 bases separating them. The full variable domain, rest sourced from reference TRBV19 and TRBJ2-1, is DGGITQSPKYLFRKEGQNVTLSCEQNLNHDAMYWYRQDPGQGLRLIYYSQIVNDFQKGDIAEGYSVSREKKESFPLTVTSAQKNPTAFYLCASSMMQGPYNEQFFGPGTRLTVL.

This clone was detected once. A clone one base away is much larger, so this may be a read error. Other DNA sequences of this sample code for an identical CDR3. The chain employs TRBV1 and TRBJ1-4. TRBV1 is labeled a pseudogene. CDR3 length: 18 amino acids. The CDR3: CTSSRALWGDATNEKLFF. The DNA of the CDR3 is TGCACCAGTAGCCGAGCTCTTTGGGGGGATGCAACTAATGAAAAACTGTTTTTT.

This clone was recorded only once. V gene TRBV7-8 combines with J gene TRBJ2-7, with TRBD1 identical over 11 bases. Germline CDR1 reads SGHVS; CDR2 reads FQNEAQ. The CDR3 has 17 residues. After removal of 4 bases from V and 5 bases from J, the junction contained 13 bases not matched to a gene. CDR3 sequence reads: CASSYLYGGQGADEQYF. DNA for the CDR3: TGTGCCAGCAGCTATTTATATGGAGGACAGGGGGCTGACGAGCAGTACTTC.

This chain links TRBV4-1 with TRBJ1-2; TRBD1 aligns across 10 bases. The CDR3 spans 17 residues. CDR1 and CDR2 from the germline V gene are MGHRA and YSYEKL. V shed 4 bases, J shed 0 bases, and the junction held 8 bases outside the gene matches. CDR3 region: CASSPPGTGETNYGYTF. CDR3 DNA sequence: TGCGCCAGCAGCCCCCCCGGGACAGGGGAAACTAACTATGGCTACACCTTC.